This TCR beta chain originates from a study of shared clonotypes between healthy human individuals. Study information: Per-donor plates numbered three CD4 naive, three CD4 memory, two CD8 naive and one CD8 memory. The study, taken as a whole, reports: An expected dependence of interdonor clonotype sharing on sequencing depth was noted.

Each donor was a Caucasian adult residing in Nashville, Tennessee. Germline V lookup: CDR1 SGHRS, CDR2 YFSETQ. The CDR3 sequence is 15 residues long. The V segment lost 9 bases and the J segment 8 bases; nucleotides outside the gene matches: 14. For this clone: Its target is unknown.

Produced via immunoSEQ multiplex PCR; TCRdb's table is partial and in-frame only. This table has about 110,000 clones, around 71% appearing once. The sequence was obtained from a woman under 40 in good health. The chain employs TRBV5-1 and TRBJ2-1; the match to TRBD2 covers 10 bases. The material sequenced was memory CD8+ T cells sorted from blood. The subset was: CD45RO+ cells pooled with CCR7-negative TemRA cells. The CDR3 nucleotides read TGCGCCACCCATACCGGGTCTAGCGGGAGCGATGAGCAGTTCTTC. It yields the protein CATHTGSSGSDEQFF.